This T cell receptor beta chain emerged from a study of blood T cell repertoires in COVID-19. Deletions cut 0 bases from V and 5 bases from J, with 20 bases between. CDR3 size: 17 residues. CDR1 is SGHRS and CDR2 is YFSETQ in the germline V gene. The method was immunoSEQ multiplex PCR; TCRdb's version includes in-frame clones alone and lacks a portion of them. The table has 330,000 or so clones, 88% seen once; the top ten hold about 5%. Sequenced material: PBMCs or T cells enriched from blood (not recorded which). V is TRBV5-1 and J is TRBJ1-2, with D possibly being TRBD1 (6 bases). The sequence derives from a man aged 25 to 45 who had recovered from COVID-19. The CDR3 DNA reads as TGCGCCAGCAGCTTGGAAGGGGGACGACGTAGGGAGTATGGCTACACCTTC. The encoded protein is CASSLEGGRRREYGYTF.